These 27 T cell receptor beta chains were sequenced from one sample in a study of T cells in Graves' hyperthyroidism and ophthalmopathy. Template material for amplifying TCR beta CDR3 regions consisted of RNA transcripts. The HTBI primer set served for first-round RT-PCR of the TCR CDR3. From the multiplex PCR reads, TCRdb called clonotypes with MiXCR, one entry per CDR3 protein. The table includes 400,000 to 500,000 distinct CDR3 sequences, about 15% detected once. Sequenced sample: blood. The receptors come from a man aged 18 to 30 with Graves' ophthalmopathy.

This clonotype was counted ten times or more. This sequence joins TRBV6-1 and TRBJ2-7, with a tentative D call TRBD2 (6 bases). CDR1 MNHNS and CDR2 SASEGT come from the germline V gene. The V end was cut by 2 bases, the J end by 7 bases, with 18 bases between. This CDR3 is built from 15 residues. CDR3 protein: CASSESLADPLEQYF. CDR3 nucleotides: TGTGCCAGCAGTGAATCATTAGCGGACCCTCTTGAGCAGTACTTC.

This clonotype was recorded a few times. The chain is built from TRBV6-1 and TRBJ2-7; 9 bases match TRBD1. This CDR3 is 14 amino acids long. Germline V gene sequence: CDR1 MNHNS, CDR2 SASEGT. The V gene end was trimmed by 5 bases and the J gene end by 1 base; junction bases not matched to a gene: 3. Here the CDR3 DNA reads TGTGCCAGCAGTTGGACAGGGGAGTCCTACGAGCAGTACTTC. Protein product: CASSWTGESYEQYF.

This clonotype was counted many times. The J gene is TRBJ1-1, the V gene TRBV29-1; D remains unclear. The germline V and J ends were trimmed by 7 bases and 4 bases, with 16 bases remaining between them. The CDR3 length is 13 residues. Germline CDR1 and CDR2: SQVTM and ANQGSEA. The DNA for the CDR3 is TGCAGCGGCCGGGGATTGGGGAGCACTGAAGCTTTCTTT. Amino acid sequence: CSGRGLGSTEAFF.

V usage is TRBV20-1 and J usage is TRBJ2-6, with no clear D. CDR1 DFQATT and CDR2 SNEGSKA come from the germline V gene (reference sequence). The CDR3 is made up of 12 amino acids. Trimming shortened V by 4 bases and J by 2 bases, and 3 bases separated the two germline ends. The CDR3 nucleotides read TGCAGTGCTAAAACTGGGGCCAACGTCCTGACTTTC. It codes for CSAKTGANVLTF.

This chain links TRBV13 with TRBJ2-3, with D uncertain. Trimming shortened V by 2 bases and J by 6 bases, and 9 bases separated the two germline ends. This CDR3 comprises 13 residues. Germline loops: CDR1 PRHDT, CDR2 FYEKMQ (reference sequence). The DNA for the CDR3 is TGTGCCAGCAGCTTACTCGCATCCGATACGCAGTATTTT. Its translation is CASSLLASDTQYF.

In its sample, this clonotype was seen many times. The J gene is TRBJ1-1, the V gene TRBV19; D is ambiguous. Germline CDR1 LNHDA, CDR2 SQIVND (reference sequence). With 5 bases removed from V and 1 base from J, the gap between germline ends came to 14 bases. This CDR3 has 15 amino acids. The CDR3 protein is CASSLLGYKNTEAFF. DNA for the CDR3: TGTGCCAGTAGTCTTTTGGGATACAAGAACACTGAAGCTTTCTTT.

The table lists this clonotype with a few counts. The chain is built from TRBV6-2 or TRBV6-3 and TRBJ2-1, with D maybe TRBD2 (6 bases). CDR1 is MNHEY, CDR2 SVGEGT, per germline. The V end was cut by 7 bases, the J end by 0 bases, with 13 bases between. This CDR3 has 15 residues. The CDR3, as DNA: TGTGCCAGCACCCCTAGCGCGAGCTCCTACAATGAGCAGTTCTTC. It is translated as CASTPSASSYNEQFF.

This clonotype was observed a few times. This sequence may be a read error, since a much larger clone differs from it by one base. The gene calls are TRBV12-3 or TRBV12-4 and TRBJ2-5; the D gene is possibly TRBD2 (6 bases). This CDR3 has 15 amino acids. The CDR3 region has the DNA TGTGCCAACAGTTATAGCACTAGCAGCCAAGAGACCCAGTACTTC. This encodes CANSYSTSSQETQYF.

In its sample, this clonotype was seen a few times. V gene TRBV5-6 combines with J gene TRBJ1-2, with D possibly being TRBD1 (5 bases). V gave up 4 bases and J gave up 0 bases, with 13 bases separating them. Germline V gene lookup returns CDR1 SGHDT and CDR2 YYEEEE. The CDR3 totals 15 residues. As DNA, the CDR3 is TGTGCCAGCAGCCCCCTGGGGGGTTCTAACTATGGCTACACCTTC. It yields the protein CASSPLGGSNYGYTF.

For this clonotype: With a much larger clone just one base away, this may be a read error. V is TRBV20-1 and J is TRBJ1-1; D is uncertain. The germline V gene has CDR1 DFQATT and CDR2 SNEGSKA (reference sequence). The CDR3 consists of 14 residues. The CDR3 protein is CGASDVKANTEAFF. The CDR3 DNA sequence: TGCGGTGCTAGTGACGTCAAGGCGAACACTGAAGCTTTCTTT.

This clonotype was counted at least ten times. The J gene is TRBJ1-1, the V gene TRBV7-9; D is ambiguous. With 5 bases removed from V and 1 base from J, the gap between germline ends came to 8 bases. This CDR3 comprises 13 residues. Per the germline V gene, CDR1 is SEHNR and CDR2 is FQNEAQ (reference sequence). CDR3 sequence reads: CASSPTTNTEAFF. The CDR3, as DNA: TGTGCCAGCAGCCCGACAACGAACACTGAAGCTTTCTTT.

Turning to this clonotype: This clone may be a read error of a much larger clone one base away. CDR3 amino acids: CASGVRGSANIQYF. CDR3 coding DNA: TGTGCCAGCGGCGTCAGGGGTTCGGCGAACATTCAGTACTTC. The chain carries TRBV11-2 and TRBJ2-4; a weak D match, TRBD1 (6 bases). Germline-derived CDR1 and CDR2 are SGHAT and FQNNGV. Trimming stripped 8 bases from V and 7 bases from J, with 18 bases between. The CDR3 covers 14 residues.

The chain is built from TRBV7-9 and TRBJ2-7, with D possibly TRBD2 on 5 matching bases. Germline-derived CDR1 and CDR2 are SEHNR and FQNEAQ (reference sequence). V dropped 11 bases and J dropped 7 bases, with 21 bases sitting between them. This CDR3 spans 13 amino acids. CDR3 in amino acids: CAGLIGRTGEQYF. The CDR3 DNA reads TGTGCCGGGTTAATCGGTAGGACTGGGGAGCAGTACTTC.

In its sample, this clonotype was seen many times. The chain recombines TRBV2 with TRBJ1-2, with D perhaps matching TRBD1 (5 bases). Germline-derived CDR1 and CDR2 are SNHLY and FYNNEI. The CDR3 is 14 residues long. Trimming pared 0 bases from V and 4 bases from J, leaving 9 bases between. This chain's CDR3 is CASSEAGTAYGYTF. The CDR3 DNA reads TGTGCCAGCAGTGAAGCCGGGACGGCCTATGGCTACACCTTC.

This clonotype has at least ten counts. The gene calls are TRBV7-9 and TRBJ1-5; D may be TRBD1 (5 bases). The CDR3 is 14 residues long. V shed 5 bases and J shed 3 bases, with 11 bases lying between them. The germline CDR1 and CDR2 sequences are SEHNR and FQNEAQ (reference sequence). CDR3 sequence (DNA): TGTGCCAGCAGCGCACAGGTTTCCAATCAGCCCCAGCATTTT. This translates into CASSAQVSNQPQHF.

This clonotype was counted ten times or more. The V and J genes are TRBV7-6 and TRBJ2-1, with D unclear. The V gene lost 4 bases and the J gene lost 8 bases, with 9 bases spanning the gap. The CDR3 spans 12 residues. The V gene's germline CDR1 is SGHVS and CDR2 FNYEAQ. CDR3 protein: CASSWYLHEQFF. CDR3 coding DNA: TGTGCCAGCAGCTGGTACCTCCATGAGCAGTTCTTC.

The CDR3 here is CATSDQDSSGNTIYF. For the CDR3, the DNA is TGTGCCACCAGTGACCAGGACAGCTCTGGAAACACCATATATTTT. The chain couples TRBV24-1 to TRBJ1-3, with TRBD1 as a possible D gene (6 bases). This CDR3 comprises 15 residues. Per germline, CDR1 KGHDR and CDR2 SFDVKD. With 4 bases removed from V and 0 bases from J, the gap between germline ends came to 9 bases.

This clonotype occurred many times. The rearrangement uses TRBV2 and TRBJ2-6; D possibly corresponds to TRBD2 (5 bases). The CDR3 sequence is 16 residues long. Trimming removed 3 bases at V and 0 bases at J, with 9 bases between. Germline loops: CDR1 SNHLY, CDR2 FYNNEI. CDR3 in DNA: TGTGCCAGCAGTGATCCGGGGAGCTCTGGGGCCAACGTCCTGACTTTC. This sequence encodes CASSDPGSSGANVLTF.

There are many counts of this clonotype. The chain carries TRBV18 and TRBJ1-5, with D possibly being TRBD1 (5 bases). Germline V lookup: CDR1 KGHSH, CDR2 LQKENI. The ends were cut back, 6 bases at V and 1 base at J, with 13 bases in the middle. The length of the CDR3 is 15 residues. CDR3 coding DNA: TGTGCCAGCTCCCCCGTCCGACAGAGCAATCAGCCCCAGCATTTT. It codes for CASSPVRQSNQPQHF. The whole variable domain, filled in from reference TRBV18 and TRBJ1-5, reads NAGVMQNPRHLVRRRGQEARLRCSPMKGHSHVYWYRQLPEEGLKFMVYLQKENIIDESGMPKERFSAEFPKEGPSILRIQQVVRGDSAAYFCASSPVRQSNQPQHFGDGTRLSIL.

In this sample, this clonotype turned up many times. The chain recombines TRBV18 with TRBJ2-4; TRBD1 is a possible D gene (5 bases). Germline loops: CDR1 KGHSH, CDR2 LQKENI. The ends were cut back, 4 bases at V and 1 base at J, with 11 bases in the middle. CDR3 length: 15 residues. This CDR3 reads CASSLSPGAKNIQYF. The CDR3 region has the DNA TGTGCCAGCTCACTCTCCCCAGGGGCCAAAAACATTCAGTACTTC.

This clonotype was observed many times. The CDR3 DNA is TGCAGTGCTAGAGAGGGGCAGCACAATCAGCCCCAGCATTTT. Amino acid sequence: CSAREGQHNQPQHF. The chain has TRBV20-1 and TRBJ1-5; a possible D gene is TRBD1 (5 bases). The germline V gene encodes CDR1 DFQATT and CDR2 SNEGSKA (reference sequence). The CDR3 is 14 amino acids. V lost 0 bases and J lost 3, with 9 bases in between.

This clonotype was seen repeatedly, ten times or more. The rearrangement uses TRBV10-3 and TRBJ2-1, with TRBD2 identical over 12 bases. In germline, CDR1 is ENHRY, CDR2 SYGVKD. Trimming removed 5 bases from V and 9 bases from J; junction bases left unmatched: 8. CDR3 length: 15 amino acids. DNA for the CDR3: TGTGCCATCAGTAAGACTAGCGGGAGTACTCTTGAGCAGTTCTTC. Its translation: CAISKTSGSTLEQFF.

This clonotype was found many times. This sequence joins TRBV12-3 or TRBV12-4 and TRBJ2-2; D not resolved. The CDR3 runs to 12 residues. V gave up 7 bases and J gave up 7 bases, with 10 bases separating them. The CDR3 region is CASTPWSGELFF. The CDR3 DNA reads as TGTGCCAGCACCCCCTGGAGCGGGGAGCTGTTTTTT.

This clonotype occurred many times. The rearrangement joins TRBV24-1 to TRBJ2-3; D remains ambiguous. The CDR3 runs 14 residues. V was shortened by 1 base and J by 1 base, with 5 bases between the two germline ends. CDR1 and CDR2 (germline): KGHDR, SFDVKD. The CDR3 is CATSDFQGTDTQYF. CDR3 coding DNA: TGTGCCACCAGTGATTTTCAGGGCACAGATACGCAGTATTTT.

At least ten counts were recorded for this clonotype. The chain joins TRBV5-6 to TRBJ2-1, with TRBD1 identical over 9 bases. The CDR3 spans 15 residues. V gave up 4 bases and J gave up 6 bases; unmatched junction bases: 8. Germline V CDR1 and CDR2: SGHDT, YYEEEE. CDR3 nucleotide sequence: TGTGCCAGCAGCCCGATACAGGGGGCAAGCAATGAGCAGTTCTTC. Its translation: CASSPIQGASNEQFF.

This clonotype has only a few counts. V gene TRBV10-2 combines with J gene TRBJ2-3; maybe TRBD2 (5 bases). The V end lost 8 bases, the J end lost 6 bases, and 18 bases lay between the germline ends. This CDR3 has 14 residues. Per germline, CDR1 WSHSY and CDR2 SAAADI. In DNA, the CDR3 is TGCGCCAGCGCACTAGGGAGCCCCTCCGATACGCAGTATTTT. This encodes CASALGSPSDTQYF.

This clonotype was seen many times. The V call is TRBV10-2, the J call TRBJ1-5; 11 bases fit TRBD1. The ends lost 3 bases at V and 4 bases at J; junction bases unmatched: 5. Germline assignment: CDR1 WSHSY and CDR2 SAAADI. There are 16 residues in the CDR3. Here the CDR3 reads CASSDPGQGANQPQHF. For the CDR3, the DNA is TGCGCCAGCAGTGACCCAGGACAGGGGGCAAATCAGCCCCAGCATTTT.